The clone carrying this T cell receptor (beta chain) was found many times. The target antigen is unknown. The CDR3 has 15 residues. V lost 6 bases and J 7 bases, leaving 19 bases between the germline ends. In germline, CDR1 is SNHLY, CDR2 FYNNEI. TCR beta CDR3 regions were amplified from RNA transcripts. The TCR CDR3 first-round RT-PCR relied on the HTBI primer set. TCRdb re-called the multiplex PCR reads through MiXCR, storing one row per CDR3 protein. This sample has a few hundred thousand distinct CDR3 sequences, with roughly 20% found just once. Orbital computed tomography, thyroid ultrasound, serum thyroxine and TRAb, and clinical symptoms together informed the diagnoses. The sample belongs to a study of T cells in Graves' hyperthyroidism and ophthalmopathy. Study-wide results and caveats: Most thyroid clonotypes that were expanded above 0.001 also turned up in blood.

The material sequenced was blood. This sequence was found in a man aged 18 to 29 with Graves' hyperthyroidism. The genes are TRBV2 and TRBJ1-5; a possible D gene is TRBD1 (5 bases). For the CDR3, the DNA is TGTGCCAGCAGATTTAGGCAGGGTAATGAACAGCCCCAGCATTTT. This gives the protein CASRFRQGNEQPQHF.